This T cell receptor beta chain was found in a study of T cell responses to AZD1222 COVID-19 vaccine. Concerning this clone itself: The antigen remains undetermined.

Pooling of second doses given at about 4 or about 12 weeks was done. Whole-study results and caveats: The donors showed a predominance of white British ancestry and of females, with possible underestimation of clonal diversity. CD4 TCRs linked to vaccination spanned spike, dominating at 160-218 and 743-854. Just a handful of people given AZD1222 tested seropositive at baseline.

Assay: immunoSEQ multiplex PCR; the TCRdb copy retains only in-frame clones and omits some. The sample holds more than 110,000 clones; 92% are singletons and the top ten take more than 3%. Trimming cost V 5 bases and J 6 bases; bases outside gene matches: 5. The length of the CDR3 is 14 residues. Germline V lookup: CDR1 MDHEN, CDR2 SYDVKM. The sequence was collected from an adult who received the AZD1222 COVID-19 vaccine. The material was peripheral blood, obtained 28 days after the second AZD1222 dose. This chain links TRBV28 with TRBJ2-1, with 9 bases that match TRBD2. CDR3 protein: CASSEGLASNEQFF. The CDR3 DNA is TGTGCCAGCAGTGAGGGACTAGCAAGCAATGAGCAGTTCTTC.